The clone carrying this T cell receptor beta chain has a handful of counts. Its antigen remains unidentified. The CDR3 has 17 amino acids. Looked up from germline, CDR1 is SGHRS and CDR2 is YFSETQ. V dropped 6 bases and J dropped 4; count of bases not matched to a gene: 18. Purity exceeding 98% was reached by all sorted populations. The sample belongs to a study of beta chain features in type 1 diabetes. On the study more broadly: On cell yields, gender and age, patients and healthy donors were similar.

The sequenced template was cDNA made from the entire isolated RNA. This table comes from immunoSEQ multiplex PCR, and its TCRdb copy is limited to in-frame clones, with some not included. The repertoire consists of 300,000 to 400,000 clones, with approximately 10% occurring once and the leading ten covering just over 0.015%. Study-wide points: Healthy donors had naive, central memory and Treg TCRB repertoires that appeared less similar than those seen among patients. Lower insertion and higher deletion counts appeared at VDJ junctions in type 1 diabetes patients.

What was sequenced was naive CD4+ T cells from blood. The TCR comes from a woman younger than 45 in good health. The rearrangement joins TRBV5-1 to TRBJ2-5; 7 positions match TRBD2. The CDR3 DNA reads TGCGCCAGCAAGCGGTTAGCGGGTGACATGGTGGGAGAGACCCAGTACTTC. This translates into CASKRLAGDMVGETQYF.